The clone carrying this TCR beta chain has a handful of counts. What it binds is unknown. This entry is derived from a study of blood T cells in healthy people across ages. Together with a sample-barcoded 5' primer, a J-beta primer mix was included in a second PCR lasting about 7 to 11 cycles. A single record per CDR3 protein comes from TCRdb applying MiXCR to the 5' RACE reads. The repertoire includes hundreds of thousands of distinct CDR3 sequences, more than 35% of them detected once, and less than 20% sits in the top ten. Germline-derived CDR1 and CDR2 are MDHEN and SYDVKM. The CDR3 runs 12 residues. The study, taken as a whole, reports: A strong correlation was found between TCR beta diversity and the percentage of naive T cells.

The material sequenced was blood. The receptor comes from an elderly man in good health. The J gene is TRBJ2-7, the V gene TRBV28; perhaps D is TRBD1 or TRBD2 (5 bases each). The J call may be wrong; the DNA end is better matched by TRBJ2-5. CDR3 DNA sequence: TGTGCCAGCAGCAGGGTAGCGGAGACCCAGTACTTC. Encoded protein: CASSRVAETQYF.